What follows are 30 T cell receptor beta chains derived from one specimen sequenced in a study of blood T cells in healthy people across ages. A second PCR, run for roughly 7 to 11 cycles, used a sample-barcoded 5' primer plus a J-beta primer mix. TCRdb passed the 5' RACE reads through MiXCR, listing each CDR3 protein once. The top ten hold 30% to 40% of the sample, which has about 680,000 distinct CDR3 sequences, about half seen once. The sample consisted of blood. The receptors here all came from a woman between 55 and 75 years old in good health.

This clonotype was counted between two and nine times. The chain links TRBV12-3 or TRBV12-4 to TRBJ1-1; D is uncertain. The CDR3 runs to 16 residues. V lost 4 bases, J lost 2 bases, and 17 bases lay in between. CDR3 amino acids: CASSSGWEDGNTEAFF. The DNA of the CDR3 is TGTGCCAGCAGTTCGGGGTGGGAGGACGGAAACACTGAAGCTTTCTTT.

This clonotype has ten or more counts. This chain connects TRBV20-1 to TRBJ2-6; maybe TRBD2 (5 bases). This CDR3 spans 14 amino acids. CDR1 and CDR2 from the germline V gene are DFQATT and SNEGSKA (reference sequence). The V gene lost 4 bases and the J gene lost 1 base, with 8 bases spanning the gap. CDR3 coding DNA: TGCAGTGCTACCCGGGGATCTGGGGCCAACGTCCTGACTTTC. Encoded protein: CSATRGSGANVLTF.

Regarding this clonotype: Relative to the germline gene, one junction end is altered; a read error may explain this. The V gene is TRBV11-1, the J gene TRBJ2-1, with D possibly being TRBD1 or TRBD2 (5 bases each). This CDR3 has 17 residues. Germline V gene sequence: CDR1 SGHAT, CDR2 FQDESV (reference sequence). CDR3 in amino acids: CASGLEGRIPGYHEQFF. CDR3 DNA sequence: TGTGCCAGCGGCTTAGAGGGGCGGATACCCGGCTACCATGAGCAGTTCTTC.

The rearrangement uses TRBV19 and TRBJ1-5; no reliable D call. CDR3 length equals 15 residues. V was pared by 5 bases and J by 2 bases, with 13 bases between. Per the germline V gene, CDR1 is LNHDA and CDR2 is SQIVND (reference sequence). In nucleotides, the CDR3 is TGTGCCAGTAGTGCTCTACTTGGTGGCAATCAGCCCCAGCATTTT. This translates into CASSALLGGNQPQHF.

V is TRBV5-1 and J is TRBJ2-2; TRBD2 matches 9 bases. Germline loops: CDR1 SGHRS, CDR2 YFSETQ. The CDR3 is 15 amino acids. V lost 4 bases and J lost 4; bases outside the gene matches: 5. The CDR3 reads CASSRTSEATGELFF. In nucleotides, the CDR3 is TGCGCCAGCAGCAGGACTAGCGAAGCCACCGGGGAGCTGTTTTTT.

The J gene is TRBJ2-1, the V gene TRBV4-2, with D perhaps matching TRBD1 (6 bases). The CDR3 has 17 amino acids. V gave up 0 bases and J gave up 5 bases, with 17 bases separating them. CDR1 and CDR2 (germline): LGHNA, YNFKEQ. CDR3 nucleotide sequence: TGTGCCAGCAGCCAAGAGTGGGGGCCAAACTTCCACAATGAGCAGTTCTTC. Its translation is CASSQEWGPNFHNEQFF.

This CDR3 is CASSPGLQKGTEAFF. Here the CDR3 DNA reads TGCGCCAGCAGCCCGGGACTACAAAAGGGCACTGAAGCTTTCTTT. The chain joins TRBV4-3 to TRBJ1-1; tentative D call: TRBD1 (5 bases). The CDR3 has 15 residues. V lost 4 bases, J lost 4 bases, and 16 bases lay in between. In germline, CDR1 is LGHNA, CDR2 YSLEER.

The J gene is TRBJ2-1, the V gene TRBV10-3; unclear D gene. Germline V gene data show CDR1 as ENHRY and CDR2 as SYGVKD. The CDR3 extends over 15 amino acids. V was clipped by 2 bases and J by 6 bases, with 14 bases between them. The DNA of the CDR3 is TGTGCCATCAGTGAGATGGCCCTTCCAGGCAATGAGCAGTTCTTC. Its protein product is CAISEMALPGNEQFF.

The chain recombines TRBV10-3 with TRBJ2-5; D is possibly TRBD1 (6 bases). Germline V gene data show CDR1 as ENHRY and CDR2 as SYGVKD. The CDR3 runs to 14 residues. The germline V and J ends were trimmed by 10 bases and 2 bases, with 17 bases remaining between them. CDR3 amino acids: CASRQAPIQETQYF. In DNA form, the CDR3 reads TGTGCCAGCAGACAGGCCCCAATACAAGAGACCCAGTACTTC.

The V call is TRBV7-9, the J call TRBJ2-5; 9 bases match TRBD2. V dropped 2 bases and J dropped 1; count of bases not matched to a gene: 2. CDR1 is SEHNR, CDR2 FQNEAQ, per germline (reference sequence). CDR3 length: 15 residues. This CDR3 is CASSLPAGGQETQYF. The CDR3 DNA sequence: TGTGCCAGCAGCTTACCAGCGGGAGGCCAAGAGACCCAGTACTTC.

This chain links TRBV6-6 with TRBJ2-3, with 13 nucleotides matching TRBD2. This CDR3 has 14 amino acids. V was pared by 6 bases and J by 5 bases, with 2 bases of the junction left unmatched. Germline loops: CDR1 MNHNY, CDR2 SVGAGI (reference sequence). The CDR3 DNA follows: TGTGCCAGCAGGGGGACTAGCGGGAAAGATACGCAGTATTTT. This translates into CASRGTSGKDTQYF.

This clonotype was observed a few times. V gene TRBV7-3 combines with J gene TRBJ2-3, with D perhaps matching TRBD1 or TRBD2 (6 bases each). CDR1 is SGHTA and CDR2 is FQGTGA in the germline V gene. Trimming removed 3 bases from V and 6 bases from J, with 13 bases in between. The CDR3 covers 14 residues. The CDR3 DNA sequence: TGTGCCAGCAGCTTTGGGGGGCCCTATGATACGCAGTATTTT. Protein product: CASSFGGPYDTQYF.

V and J are TRBV7-2 and TRBJ2-5, with TRBD2 identical over 9 bases. The CDR3 extends over 13 amino acids. Trimming cost V 8 bases and J 5 bases; bases outside gene matches: 6. CDR1 is SGHTA, CDR2 FQGNSA, per germline. The CDR3 DNA sequence: TGTGCCAGCGATAGCGGGAGCGCGGAGACCCAGTACTTC. Residues: CASDSGSAETQYF.

The rearrangement uses TRBV20-1 and TRBJ2-1; TRBD2 aligns across 13 bases. Germline assignment: CDR1 DFQATT and CDR2 SNEGSKA (reference sequence). The CDR3 totals 15 residues. J was trimmed by 3 bases and V by 4 bases; bases with no gene match: 3. In nucleotides, the CDR3 is TGCAGTGCTATGGGGACTAGCGGGAACTACAATGAGCAGTTCTTC. Its translation: CSAMGTSGNYNEQFF.

The rearrangement joins TRBV12-3 or TRBV12-4 to TRBJ2-5; D unclear. With 5 bases removed from V and 1 base from J, the gap between germline ends came to 11 bases. The CDR3 length is 14 residues. CDR3 bases: TGTGCCAGCAGTACCCGTACTGGCCAAGAGACCCAGTACTTC. Its protein product is CASSTRTGQETQYF.

The CDR3 region is CAWSVAAGGGEQYF. DNA of the CDR3: TGTGCCTGGAGTGTTGCGGCAGGTGGGGGGGAGCAGTACTTC. The chain employs TRBV30 and TRBJ2-7; D might be TRBD2 (6 bases). The CDR3 runs to 14 residues. V was clipped by 0 bases and J by 7 bases, with 16 bases between them. The germline V gene has CDR1 GTSNPN and CDR2 SVGIG (reference sequence).

The chain carries TRBV3-1 and TRBJ1-2; TRBD1 matches 7 bases. Germline loops: CDR1 LGHDT, CDR2 YNNKEL (reference sequence). The CDR3 extends over 15 amino acids. With V trimmed by 5 bases and J by 3 bases, 9 bases remained unmatched. The CDR3 DNA reads as TGTGCCAGCAGCTCTATGCCAACAGGGGACTATGGCTACACCTTC. Translation: CASSSMPTGDYGYTF.

V gene TRBV24-1 combines with J gene TRBJ1-5; 7 bases fit TRBD1. The CDR3 loop spans 13 amino acids. The V gene end was trimmed by 8 bases and the J gene end by 2 bases; junction bases not matched to a gene: 2. In germline, CDR1 is KGHDR, CDR2 SFDVKD. CDR3 nucleotides: TGTGCCACCACAACAGGGGGCAATCAGCCCCAGCATTTT. This translates into CATTTGGNQPQHF.

The V and J genes are TRBV10-3 and TRBJ2-1; TRBD2 matches at 12 bases. CDR1 is ENHRY, CDR2 SYGVKD, per germline. This CDR3 is built from 15 residues. The V and J ends lost 4 bases and 9 bases, in that order; junction bases with no gene match: 7. The CDR3 DNA sequence: TGTGCCATCAGTGGTCCGACTAGCGGGAGTGGTGAGCAGTTCTTC. Encoded protein: CAISGPTSGSGEQFF.

The chain carries TRBV2 and TRBJ2-6; D is perhaps TRBD1 (7 bases). There are 15 residues in the CDR3. Trimming removed 8 bases at V and 5 bases at J, with 16 bases between. The germline V gene has CDR1 SNHLY and CDR2 FYNNEI. The CDR3 coding sequence is TGTGCCAGCGGTCCTGGAGGGGGCAGGGCCAACGTCCTGACTTTC. Residues: CASGPGGGRANVLTF.

Comment on this clonotype: Being one base from a much bigger clone, this may be a read error. Here the CDR3 reads CASSVAGWNEQFF. CDR3 sequence (DNA): TGTGCCAGTAGTGTGGCAGGGTGGAATGAGCAGTTCTTC. The chain recombines TRBV19 with TRBJ2-1; a weak D match, TRBD1 (5 bases). Trimming removed 5 bases from V and 7 bases from J, with 12 bases in between. Germline V gene sequence: CDR1 LNHDA, CDR2 SQIVND (reference sequence). The CDR3 spans 13 residues. The full variable domain, in which reference TRBV19 and TRBJ2-1 provide the parts outside the CDR3, is DGGITQSPKYLFRKEGQNVTLSCEQNLNHDAMYWYRQDPGQGLRLIYYSQIVNDFQKGDIAEGYSVSREKKESFPLTVTSAQKNPTAFYLCASSVAGWNEQFFGPGTRLTVL.

The gene calls are TRBV20-1 and TRBJ2-7, with 11 bases identical to TRBD2. The CDR3 loop spans 16 amino acids. Trimming took 0 bases from V and 3 from J; bases not matched to a gene: 7. Germline CDR1 and CDR2: DFQATT and SNEGSKA (reference sequence). The CDR3 protein is CSARDGGGTSGYEQYF. The DNA for the CDR3 is TGCAGTGCTAGAGATGGAGGCGGGACTAGCGGCTACGAGCAGTACTTC.

The CDR3 DNA sequence: TGTGCCAGCAAGGGGACTAGCTTCTACAATGAGCAGTTCTTC. Its translation: CASKGTSFYNEQFF. The chain couples TRBV2 to TRBJ2-1; TRBD2 matches at 9 bases. Unmatched junction bases numbered 4, after V lost 7 bases and J lost 3 bases. The CDR3 extends over 14 amino acids. CDR1 SNHLY and CDR2 FYNNEI come from the germline V gene.

This sequence joins TRBV28 and TRBJ1-2; D uncertain. The germline gives CDR1 MDHEN, CDR2 SYDVKM. The CDR3 is 15 amino acids. V was clipped by 4 bases and J by 4 bases, with 16 bases between them. CDR3 sequence (DNA): TGTGCCAGCAGTTACGGGAGCGGCTTGGGCTATGGCTACACCTTC. It yields the protein CASSYGSGLGYGYTF.

This clonotype has only a few counts. The gene calls are TRBV20-1 and TRBJ2-3; D remains ambiguous. The CDR3 runs 13 residues. The germline V and J ends were trimmed by 6 bases and 2 bases, with 12 bases remaining between them. Germline CDR1 reads DFQATT; CDR2 reads SNEGSKA (reference sequence). CDR3 sequence reads: CSAPGRYTDTQYF. CDR3 sequence (DNA): TGCAGTGCACCCGGAAGATACACAGATACGCAGTATTTT.

V gene TRBV7-2 combines with J gene TRBJ2-2; D is possibly TRBD1 (6 bases). CDR3 length: 16 amino acids. Germline V lookup: CDR1 SGHTA, CDR2 FQGNSA. The V and J ends lost 5 bases and 5 bases respectively, with 18 bases between them. The DNA for the CDR3 is TGTGCCAGCAGCACCTCCACAGGGTTTTGGACCGGGGAGCTGTTTTTT. Its translation is CASSTSTGFWTGELFF. Based on the CDR3 plus reference TRBV7-2 and TRBJ2-2, the full variable domain is GAGVSQSPSNKVTEKGKDVELRCDPISGHTALYWYRQSLGQGLEFLIYFQGNSAPDKSGLPSDRFSAERTGGSVSTLTIQRTQQEDSAVYLCASSTSTGFWTGELFFGEGSRLTVL.

The rearrangement uses TRBV27 and TRBJ2-1, with TRBD2 identical over 10 bases. After removal of 8 bases from V and 3 bases from J, the junction contained 7 bases not matched to a gene. The CDR3 has 15 amino acids. The germline V gene has CDR1 MNHEY and CDR2 SMNVEV (reference sequence). DNA for the CDR3: TGTGCCAGCGCACGAGCGGGAGGGGGCTACAATGAGCAGTTCTTC. This sequence encodes CASARAGGGYNEQFF.

The rearrangement uses TRBV6-5 and TRBJ2-3; 7 positions agree with TRBD1. J gave up 10 bases and V 6 bases, and 10 bases lay outside the gene matches. In germline, CDR1 is MNHEY, CDR2 SVGAGI. This CDR3 region has 13 residues. DNA of the CDR3: TGTGCCAGCAGCCGAAGACAGGGTTTTGCGCAGTATTTT. Translating it yields CASSRRQGFAQYF.

This clonotype appeared a few times. This chain uses TRBV15 with TRBJ2-7, with 7 bases identical to TRBD1. CDR1 and CDR2 from the germline V gene are LNHNV and YYDKDF (reference sequence). This CDR3 has 15 amino acids. Trimming cost V 4 bases and J 0 bases; bases outside gene matches: 6. CDR3 coding DNA: TGTGCCACCAGCATTACCGGGACAGTCTCCTACGAGCAGTACTTC. Its protein product is CATSITGTVSYEQYF.

The J gene is TRBJ2-1, the V gene TRBV4-3; TRBD2 is a possible D gene (6 bases). The germline CDR1 and CDR2 sequences are LGHNA and YSLEER. This CDR3 region has 16 residues. V lost 0 bases to trimming and J lost 8 bases, with 17 bases between them. CDR3 residues: CASSQDFGGTGYEQFF. As DNA, the CDR3 is TGCGCCAGCAGCCAAGATTTTGGCGGGACGGGGTATGAGCAGTTCTTC.